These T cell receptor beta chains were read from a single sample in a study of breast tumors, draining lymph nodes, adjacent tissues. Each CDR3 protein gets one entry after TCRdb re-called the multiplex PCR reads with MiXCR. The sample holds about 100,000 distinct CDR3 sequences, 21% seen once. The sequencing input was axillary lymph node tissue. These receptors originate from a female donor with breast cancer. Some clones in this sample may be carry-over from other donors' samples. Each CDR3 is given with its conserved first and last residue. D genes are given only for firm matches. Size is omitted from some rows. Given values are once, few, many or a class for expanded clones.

cdr3_aa: CASKFGGGGETQYF
cdr3_nt: TGTGCCAGCAAGTTTGGGGGGGGTGGAGAGACCCAGTACTTC
v_call: TRBV12-3/TRBV12-4
clone_size: many
d_call: TRBD2
j_call: TRBJ2-5

cdr3_aa: CASRGPGRGGQPQHF
cdr3_nt: TGTGCCTCCCGGGGGCCGGGGCGGGGTGGGCAGCCCCAGCATTTT
v_call: TRBV25-1
clone_size: many
d_call: -
j_call: TRBJ1-5

cdr3_aa: CASSPGGISNQPQHF
cdr3_nt: TGTGCCAGTAGTCCTGGGGGCATCAGCAATCAGCCCCAGCATTTT
v_call: TRBV19
clone_size: many
d_call: -
j_call: TRBJ1-5

cdr3_aa: CASSFGPGSGHNEQFF
cdr3_nt: TGTGCCAGCAGTTTCGGCCCAGGGTCAGGTCACAATGAGCAGTTCTTC
v_call: TRBV12-3/TRBV12-4
clone_size: many
d_call: -
j_call: TRBJ2-1

cdr3_aa: CASSLGLTYEQYF
cdr3_nt: TGTGCCAGCAGTTTAGGGTTAACCTACGAGCAGTACTTC
v_call: TRBV12-3/TRBV12-4
clone_size: many
d_call: -
j_call: TRBJ2-7

cdr3_aa: CASSFLNRVGETQYF
cdr3_nt: TGTGCCAGCAGCTTCCTGAACAGGGTGGGAGAGACCCAGTACTTC
v_call: TRBV5-6
clone_size: many
d_call: -
j_call: TRBJ2-5

cdr3_aa: CASTLEGRRNSPLHF
cdr3_nt: TGTGCCAGCACTCTGGAGGGAAGGAGGAATTCACCCCTCCACTTT
v_call: TRBV28
clone_size: many
d_call: -
j_call: TRBJ1-6

cdr3_aa: CASSRVSSGAFF
cdr3_nt: TGTGCCAGCAGCAGGGTGTCATCCGGTGCTTTCTTT
v_call: TRBV2
clone_size: -
d_call: -
j_call: TRBJ1-1

cdr3_aa: CASRYRDRGPGYTF
cdr3_nt: TGTGCCAGCAGATACCGGGACAGGGGGCCGGGCTACACCTTC
v_call: TRBV5-4
clone_size: -
d_call: TRBD1
j_call: TRBJ1-2

cdr3_aa: CSARIWTGDDYGYTF
cdr3_nt: TGCAGTGCTAGAATCTGGACAGGGGATGACTATGGCTACACCTTC
v_call: TRBV20-1
clone_size: many
d_call: TRBD1
j_call: TRBJ1-2

cdr3_aa: CSATPDSPEKLFF
cdr3_nt: TGCAGTGCTACTCCAGACAGTCCCGAAAAACTGTTTTTT
v_call: TRBV20-1
clone_size: many
d_call: -
j_call: TRBJ1-4

cdr3_aa: CASSFRRLLWGSPLHF
cdr3_nt: TGTGCCAGCAGTTTTCGACGATTATTATGGGGTTCACCCCTCCACTTT
v_call: TRBV28
clone_size: -
d_call: -
j_call: TRBJ1-6

cdr3_aa: CASSQEVGRQGNEQFF
cdr3_nt: TGTGCCAGCAGCCAAGAAGTGGGCCGACAGGGCAATGAGCAGTTCTTC
v_call: TRBV4-2
clone_size: -
d_call: TRBD1
j_call: TRBJ2-1

cdr3_aa: CASSVSAAGELFF
cdr3_nt: TGTGCCAGCAGCGTAAGCGCGGCCGGGGAGCTGTTTTTT
v_call: TRBV9
clone_size: -
d_call: -
j_call: TRBJ2-2

cdr3_aa: CASRQGAVGTEAFF
cdr3_nt: TGTGCCAGCAGACAGGGGGCAGTGGGCACTGAAGCTTTCTTT
v_call: TRBV12-3/TRBV12-4
clone_size: -
d_call: TRBD1
j_call: TRBJ1-1

cdr3_aa: CASSQGETYGYTF
cdr3_nt: TGTGCCAGCAGCCAGGGGGAGACCTATGGCTACACCTTC
v_call: TRBV3-1
clone_size: many
d_call: -
j_call: TRBJ1-2

cdr3_aa: CASGDSSQPGTGELFF
cdr3_nt: TGCGCCAGCGGGGACAGTTCACAACCCGGCACCGGGGAGCTGTTTTTT
v_call: TRBV5-1
clone_size: -
d_call: TRBD1
j_call: TRBJ2-2

cdr3_aa: CASTPTGQVPSGNTIYF
cdr3_nt: TGTGCCAGCACCCCCACGGGGCAGGTGCCATCTGGAAACACCATATATTTT
v_call: TRBV9
clone_size: many
d_call: -
j_call: TRBJ1-3

cdr3_aa: CATTGGLAAHEQYF
cdr3_nt: TGTGCCACAACAGGGGGGCTAGCAGCCCACGAGCAGTACTTC
v_call: TRBV25-1
clone_size: many
d_call: TRBD1
j_call: TRBJ2-7

cdr3_aa: CASSSREAKNIQYF
cdr3_nt: TGTGCCAGTAGTAGCAGGGAAGCCAAAAACATTCAGTACTTC
v_call: TRBV19
clone_size: few
d_call: -
j_call: TRBJ2-4

cdr3_aa: CSASGPSYEQYF
cdr3_nt: TGCAGTGCTAGTGGGCCCTCCTACGAGCAGTACTTC
v_call: TRBV20-1
clone_size: many
d_call: -
j_call: TRBJ2-7

cdr3_aa: CASSPRGLQETQYF
cdr3_nt: TGTGCCAGCAGTCCCCGGGGTCTCCAAGAGACCCAGTACTTC
v_call: TRBV27
clone_size: many
d_call: -
j_call: TRBJ2-5

cdr3_aa: CASSDPGGNHQETQYF
cdr3_nt: TGCGCCAGCAGTGACCCGGGAGGGAACCATCAAGAGACCCAGTACTTC
v_call: TRBV10-2
clone_size: many
d_call: TRBD2
j_call: TRBJ2-5

cdr3_aa: CASRRDVGRDNYGYTF
cdr3_nt: TGTGCCAGCAGACGGGACGTGGGACGGGATAACTATGGCTACACCTTC
v_call: TRBV5-6
clone_size: many
d_call: -
j_call: TRBJ1-2

cdr3_aa: CASSQPSKALNQPQHF
cdr3_nt: TGCGCCAGCAGCCAACCCTCAAAAGCTCTCAATCAGCCCCAGCATTTT
v_call: TRBV4-1
clone_size: many
d_call: -
j_call: TRBJ1-5

cdr3_aa: CAWSVQQTPGNTIYF
cdr3_nt: TGTGCCTGGAGTGTACAGCAGACCCCTGGAAACACCATATATTTT
v_call: TRBV30
clone_size: many
d_call: -
j_call: TRBJ1-3